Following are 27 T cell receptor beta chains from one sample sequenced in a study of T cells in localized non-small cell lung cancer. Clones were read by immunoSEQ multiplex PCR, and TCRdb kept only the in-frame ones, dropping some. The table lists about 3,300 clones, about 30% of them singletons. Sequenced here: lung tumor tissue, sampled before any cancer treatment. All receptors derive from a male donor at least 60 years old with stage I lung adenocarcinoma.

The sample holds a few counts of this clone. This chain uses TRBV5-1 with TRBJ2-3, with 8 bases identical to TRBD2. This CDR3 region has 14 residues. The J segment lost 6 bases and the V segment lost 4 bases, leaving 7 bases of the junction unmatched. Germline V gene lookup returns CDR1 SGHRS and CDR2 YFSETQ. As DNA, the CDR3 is TGCGCCAGCAGCCCTGGACTAGCTGGCGATACGCAGTATTTT. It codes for CASSPGLAGDTQYF.

The CDR3 nucleotides are TGTGCCAGTAGTATCCTGACAGGGGGATCTACCGGGGAGCTGTTTTTT. Its translation: CASSILTGGSTGELFF. The rearrangement joins TRBV19 to TRBJ2-2; 9 bases fit TRBD1. There are 16 residues in the CDR3. Germline V lookup: CDR1 LNHDA, CDR2 SQIVND (reference sequence). After removal of 3 bases from V and 5 bases from J, the junction contained 7 bases not matched to a gene.

CDR3: CASSRDSRSSPLHF. CDR3 nucleotide sequence: TGTGCCAGCAGCCGGGACAGTCGAAGTTCACCCCTCCACTTT. The J gene is TRBJ1-6, the V gene TRBV14; 7 bases are a match to TRBD1. Germline V gene data show CDR1 as SGHDN and CDR2 as FVKESK. After removal of 4 bases from V and 9 bases from J, the junction contained 6 bases not matched to a gene. The CDR3 spans 14 residues.

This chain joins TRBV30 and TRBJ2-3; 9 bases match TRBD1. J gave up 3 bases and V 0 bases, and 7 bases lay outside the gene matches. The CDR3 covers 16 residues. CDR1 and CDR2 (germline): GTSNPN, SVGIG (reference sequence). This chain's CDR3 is CAWSVLGDRVTDTQYF. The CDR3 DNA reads TGTGCCTGGAGTGTACTAGGGGACAGGGTAACAGATACGCAGTATTTT.

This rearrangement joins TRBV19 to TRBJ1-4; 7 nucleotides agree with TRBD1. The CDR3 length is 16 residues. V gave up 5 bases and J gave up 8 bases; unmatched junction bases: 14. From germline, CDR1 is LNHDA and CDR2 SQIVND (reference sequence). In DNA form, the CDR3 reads TGTGCCAGTAGTTCCCCGACGACAGGGCCCTACGAAAAACTGTTTTTT. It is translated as CASSSPTTGPYEKLFF.

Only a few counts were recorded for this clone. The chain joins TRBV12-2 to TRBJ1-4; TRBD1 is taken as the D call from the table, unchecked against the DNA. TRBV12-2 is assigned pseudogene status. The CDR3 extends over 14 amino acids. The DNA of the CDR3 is TGTGCAAGTCGCTTAGTCAGTCCTAATGAAAAACTGTTTTTT. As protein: CASRLVSPNEKLFF.

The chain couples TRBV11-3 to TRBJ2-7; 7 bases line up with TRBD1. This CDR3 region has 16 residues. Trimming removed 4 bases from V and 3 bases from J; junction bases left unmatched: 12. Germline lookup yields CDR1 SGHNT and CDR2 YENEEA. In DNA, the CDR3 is TGTGCCAGCAGCTCCCCTAGGACAGGAGGCTTCTACGAGCAGTACTTC. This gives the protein CASSSPRTGGFYEQYF.

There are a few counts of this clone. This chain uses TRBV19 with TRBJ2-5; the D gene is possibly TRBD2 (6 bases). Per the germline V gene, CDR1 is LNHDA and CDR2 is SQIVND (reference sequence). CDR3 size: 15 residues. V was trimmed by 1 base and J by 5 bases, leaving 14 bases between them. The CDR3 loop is CASSIGGGSGETQYF. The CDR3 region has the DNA TGTGCCAGTAGTATAGGGGGAGGCTCTGGCGAGACCCAGTACTTC. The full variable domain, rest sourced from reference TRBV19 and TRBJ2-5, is DGGITQSPKYLFRKEGQNVTLSCEQNLNHDAMYWYRQDPGQGLRLIYYSQIVNDFQKGDIAEGYSVSREKKESFPLTVTSAQKNPTAFYLCASSIGGGSGETQYFGPGTRLLVL.

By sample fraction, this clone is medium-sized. For the CDR3, the DNA is TGTGCCACCCATCGACAGGGTCGGACGAACACTGAAGCTTTCTTT. The encoded protein is CATHRQGRTNTEAFF. V usage is TRBV6-8 and J usage is TRBJ1-1; TRBD1 aligns across 7 bases. CDR1 is MNHGY and CDR2 is SAAAGT in the germline V gene. The J segment lost 1 base and the V segment lost 10 bases, leaving 12 bases of the junction unmatched. CDR3 length equals 15 residues.

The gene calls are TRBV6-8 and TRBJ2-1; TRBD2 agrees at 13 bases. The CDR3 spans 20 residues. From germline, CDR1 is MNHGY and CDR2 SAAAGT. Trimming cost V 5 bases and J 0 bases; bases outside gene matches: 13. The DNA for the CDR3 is TGTGCCAGCAGTAAAAATAGACTAGCGGGGGGCCGCAGCTCCTACAATGAGCAGTTCTTC. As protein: CASSKNRLAGGRSSYNEQFF.

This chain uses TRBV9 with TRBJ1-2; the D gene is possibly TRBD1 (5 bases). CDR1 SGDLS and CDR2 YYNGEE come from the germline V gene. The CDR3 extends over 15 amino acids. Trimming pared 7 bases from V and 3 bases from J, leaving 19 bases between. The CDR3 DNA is TGTGCCAGCCCGGGGGGAATCCTTTCGGACTATGGCTACACCTTC. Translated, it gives CASPGGILSDYGYTF.

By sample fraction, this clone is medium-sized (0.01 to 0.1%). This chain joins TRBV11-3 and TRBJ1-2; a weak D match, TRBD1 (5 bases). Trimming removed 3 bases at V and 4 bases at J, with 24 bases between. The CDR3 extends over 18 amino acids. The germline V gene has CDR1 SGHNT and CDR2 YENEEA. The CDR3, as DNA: TGTGCCAGCAGCTTGTACTCCGTTCGACTCCTTGGGGCCTATGGCTACACCTTC. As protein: CASSLYSVRLLGAYGYTF.

The CDR3 sequence is CASSRQLAGVGVAQYF. The DNA for the CDR3 is TGTGCCAGTAGTCGCCAACTAGCGGGGGTGGGGGTGGCCCAGTACTTC. This chain joins TRBV19 and TRBJ2-5; 11 bases line up with TRBD2. There are 16 residues in the CDR3. The V segment lost 5 bases and the J segment 9 bases; nucleotides outside the gene matches: 14. Germline assignment: CDR1 LNHDA and CDR2 SQIVND (reference sequence).

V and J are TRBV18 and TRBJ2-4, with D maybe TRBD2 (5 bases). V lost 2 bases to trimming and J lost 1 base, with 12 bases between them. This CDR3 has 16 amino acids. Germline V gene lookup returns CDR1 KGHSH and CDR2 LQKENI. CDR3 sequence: CASSPWGDGAKNIQYF. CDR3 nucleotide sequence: TGTGCCAGCTCACCATGGGGAGACGGGGCCAAAAACATTCAGTACTTC.

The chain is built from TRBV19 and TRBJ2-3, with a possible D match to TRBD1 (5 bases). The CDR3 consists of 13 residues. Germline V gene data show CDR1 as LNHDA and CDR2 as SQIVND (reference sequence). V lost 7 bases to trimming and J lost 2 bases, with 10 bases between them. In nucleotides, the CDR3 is TGTGCCAGTAAGGGCAGGGCCACAGATACGCAGTATTTT. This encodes CASKGRATDTQYF.

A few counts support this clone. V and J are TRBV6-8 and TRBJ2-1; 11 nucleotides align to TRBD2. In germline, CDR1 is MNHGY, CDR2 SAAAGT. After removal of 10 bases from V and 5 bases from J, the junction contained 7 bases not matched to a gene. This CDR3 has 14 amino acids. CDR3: CAIRGTSGDNEQFF. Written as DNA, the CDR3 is TGTGCCATCAGAGGGACTAGCGGAGACAATGAGCAGTTCTTC.

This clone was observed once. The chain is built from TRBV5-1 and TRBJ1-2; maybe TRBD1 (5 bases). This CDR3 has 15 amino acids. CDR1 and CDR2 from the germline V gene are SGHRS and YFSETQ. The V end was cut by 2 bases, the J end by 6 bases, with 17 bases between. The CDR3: CASSFSPGQGDGYTF. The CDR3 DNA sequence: TGCGCCAGCAGCTTCTCGCCTGGGCAGGGCGATGGCTACACCTTC.

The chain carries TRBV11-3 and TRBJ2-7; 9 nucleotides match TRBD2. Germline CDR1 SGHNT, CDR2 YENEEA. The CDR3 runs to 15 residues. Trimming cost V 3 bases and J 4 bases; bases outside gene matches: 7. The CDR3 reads CASSFPAGGNYEQYF. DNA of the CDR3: TGTGCCAGCAGCTTCCCGGCGGGGGGGAATTACGAGCAGTACTTC. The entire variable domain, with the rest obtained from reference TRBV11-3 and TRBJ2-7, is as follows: EAGVVQSPRYKIIEKKQPVAFWCNPISGHNTLYWYLQNLGQGPELLIRYENEEAVDDSQLPKDRFSAERLKGVDSTLKIQPAELGDSAVYLCASSFPAGGNYEQYFGPGTRLTVT.

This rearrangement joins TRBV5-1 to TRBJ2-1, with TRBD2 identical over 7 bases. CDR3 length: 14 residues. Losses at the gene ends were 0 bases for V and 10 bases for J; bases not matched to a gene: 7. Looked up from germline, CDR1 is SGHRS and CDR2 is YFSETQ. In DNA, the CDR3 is TGCGCCAGCAGCTTGGAGGGCGGGGGAGGAGAGCAGTTCTTC. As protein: CASSLEGGGGEQFF.

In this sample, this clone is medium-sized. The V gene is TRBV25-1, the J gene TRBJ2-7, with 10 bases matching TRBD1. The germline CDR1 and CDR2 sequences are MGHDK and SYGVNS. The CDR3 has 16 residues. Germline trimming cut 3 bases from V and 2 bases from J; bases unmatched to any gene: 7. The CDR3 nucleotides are TGTGCCAGCAGTGATCCGGGACAGGGGCCTCCCTACGAGCAGTACTTC. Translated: CASSDPGQGPPYEQYF.

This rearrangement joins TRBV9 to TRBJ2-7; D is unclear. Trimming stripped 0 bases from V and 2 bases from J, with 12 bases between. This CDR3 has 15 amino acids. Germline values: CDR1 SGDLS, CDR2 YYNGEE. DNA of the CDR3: TGTGCCAGCAGCGTAGACCCTGCTCCTACCTACGAGCAGTACTTC. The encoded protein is CASSVDPAPTYEQYF.

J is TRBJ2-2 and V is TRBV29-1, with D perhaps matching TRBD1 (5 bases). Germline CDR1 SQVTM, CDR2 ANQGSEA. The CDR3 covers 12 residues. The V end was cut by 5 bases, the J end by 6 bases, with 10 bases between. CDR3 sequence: CSVLTGPGELFF. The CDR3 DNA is TGCAGCGTTTTAACAGGACCCGGGGAGCTGTTTTTT.

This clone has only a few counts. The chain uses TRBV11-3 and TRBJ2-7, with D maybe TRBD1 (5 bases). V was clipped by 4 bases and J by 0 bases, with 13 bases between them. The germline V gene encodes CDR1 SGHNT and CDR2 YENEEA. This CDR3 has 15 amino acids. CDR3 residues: CASSSPSQGSYEQYF. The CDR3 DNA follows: TGTGCCAGCAGCTCCCCGAGTCAGGGCTCCTACGAGCAGTACTTC.

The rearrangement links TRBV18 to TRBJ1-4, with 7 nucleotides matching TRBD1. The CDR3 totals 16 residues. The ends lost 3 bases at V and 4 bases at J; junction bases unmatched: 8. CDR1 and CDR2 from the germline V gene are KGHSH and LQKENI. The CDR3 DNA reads TGTGCCAGCTCACCGCTCCAAGGGACAGATAATGAAAAACTGTTTTTT. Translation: CASSPLQGTDNEKLFF.

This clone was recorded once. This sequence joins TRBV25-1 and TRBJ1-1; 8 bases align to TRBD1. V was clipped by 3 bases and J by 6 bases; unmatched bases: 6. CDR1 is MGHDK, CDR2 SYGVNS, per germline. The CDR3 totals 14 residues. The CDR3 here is CASSETATGAEAFF. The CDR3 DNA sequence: TGTGCCAGCAGTGAGACCGCGACAGGGGCTGAAGCTTTCTTT. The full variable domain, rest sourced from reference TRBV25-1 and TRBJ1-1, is EADIYQTPRYLVIGTGKKITLECSQTMGHDKMYWYQQDPGMELHLIHYSYGVNSTEKGDLSSESTVSRIRTEHFPLTLESARPSHTSQYLCASSETATGAEAFFGQGTRLTVV.

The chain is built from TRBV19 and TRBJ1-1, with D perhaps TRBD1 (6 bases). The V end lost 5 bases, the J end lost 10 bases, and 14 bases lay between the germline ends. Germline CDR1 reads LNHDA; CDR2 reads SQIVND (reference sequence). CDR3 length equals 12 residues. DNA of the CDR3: TGTGCCAGTAGTTCCCAGGGGAGCTTAGCTTTCTTT. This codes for CASSSQGSLAFF.

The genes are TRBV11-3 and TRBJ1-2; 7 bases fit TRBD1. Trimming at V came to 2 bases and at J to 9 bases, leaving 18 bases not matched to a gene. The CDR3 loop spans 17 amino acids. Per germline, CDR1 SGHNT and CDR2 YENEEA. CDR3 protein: CASSLIWRRDSKVRYTF. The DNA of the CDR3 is TGTGCCAGCAGCTTAATATGGAGGAGGGACAGTAAAGTCCGCTACACCTTC.